This TCR beta chain stems from a study of T cells in Graves' hyperthyroidism and ophthalmopathy. CDR1 is DFQATT and CDR2 is SNEGSKA in the germline V gene (reference sequence). V gave up 5 bases and J gave up 12 bases; unmatched junction bases: 10. The CDR3 totals 15 residues. Every diagnosis used clinical symptoms, serum thyroxine and TRAb, thyroid ultrasound and orbital computed tomography. Each 10 ml fresh peripheral blood draw supplied the PBMCs. Template material for amplifying TCR beta CDR3 regions consisted of RNA transcripts. HTBI primers were used for first-round RT-PCR of the TCR CDR3. MiXCR, run by TCRdb on the multiplex PCR reads, gives a single entry per CDR3 protein. The sample holds over 700,000 distinct CDR3 sequences, approximately 18% seen once.

The source of this sequence is a woman aged 45-60 years with Graves' hyperthyroidism that later progressed to Graves' ophthalmopathy. The V gene is TRBV20-1, the J gene TRBJ2-1; 16 bases are shared with TRBD2. Sequencing was done on a sample of blood. In DNA, the CDR3 is TGCAGTGCTCGATCCGGGACTAGCGGGGGGGGTGGGCAGTTCTTC. Encoded protein: CSARSGTSGGGGQFF.